This T cell receptor (beta chain) was documented in a study of blood T cells in healthy people across ages. A remark on this clonotype: The antigen remains unidentified.

The donors, aged roughly 6 to 100, were healthy Caucasians from Russia. Study-wide findings and caveats: Age advanced and TCR beta diversity per million T cells fell, roughly linearly.

Then a second PCR, running roughly 7 to 11 cycles, was carried out with a sample-barcoded 5' primer and a J-beta primer mix. Tags on each cDNA molecule came from a template-switch adaptor with 12 random nucleotides. TCRdb reprocessed the 5' RACE reads with MiXCR, giving one entry per CDR3 protein. Of roughly 1.9 million distinct CDR3 sequences listed, 35% to 50% are singletons. The germline V gene encodes CDR1 SGHVS and CDR2 FQNEAQ. V lost 5 bases, J lost 3 bases, and 12 bases lay in between. This CDR3 region has 14 residues. The material sequenced was blood. The chain is built from TRBV7-8 and TRBJ2-3; no clear D. The source of this sequence is a human donor in good health. CDR3 DNA sequence: TGTGCCAGCAGCCCCGCTCATGGGACAGATACGCAGTATTTT. It is translated as CASSPAHGTDTQYF.